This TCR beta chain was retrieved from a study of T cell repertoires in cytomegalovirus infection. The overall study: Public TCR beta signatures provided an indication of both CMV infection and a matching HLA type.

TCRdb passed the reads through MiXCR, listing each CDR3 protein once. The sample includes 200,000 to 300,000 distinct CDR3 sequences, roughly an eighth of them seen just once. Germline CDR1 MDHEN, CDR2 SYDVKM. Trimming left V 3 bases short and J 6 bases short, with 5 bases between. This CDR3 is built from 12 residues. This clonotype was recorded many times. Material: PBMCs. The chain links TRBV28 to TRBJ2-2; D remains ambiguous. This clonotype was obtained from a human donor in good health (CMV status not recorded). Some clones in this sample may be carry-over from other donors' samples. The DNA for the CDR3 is TGTGCCAGCAGTTTCAGAGCCGGGGAGCTGTTTTTT. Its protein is CASSFRAGELFF.